Presented here are 22 T cell receptor beta chains from one specimen sequenced in a study of OX40 agonist ivuxolimab in advanced cancers. Sequencing used immunoSEQ multiplex PCR; TCRdb keeps in-frame clones, though not all of them. In the table there are about 50,000 clones, 82% of which are singletons. The source material was CD4+ or CD8+ T cells sorted from blood, sampled in a trial of the OX40 agonist ivuxolimab. The receptor source for this set is an adult with an advanced solid tumor such as melanoma, head and neck, liver or kidney cancer.

The chain has TRBV5-6 and TRBJ1-2; 7 positions match TRBD1. Per the germline V gene, CDR1 is SGHDT and CDR2 is YYEEEE. This CDR3 contains 14 residues. Losses at the gene ends were 4 bases for V and 2 bases for J; bases not matched to a gene: 5. Here the CDR3 DNA reads TGTGCCAGCAGCATCCCGGGACAGAACTATGGCTACACCTTC. Encoded protein: CASSIPGQNYGYTF.

This sequence joins TRBV27 and TRBJ1-5; possibly TRBD1 for D (6 bases). This CDR3 is built from 18 residues. CDR1 MNHEY and CDR2 SMNVEV come from the germline V gene (reference sequence). The V end lost 1 base, the J end lost 3 bases, and 19 bases lay between the germline ends. In nucleotides, the CDR3 is TGTGCCAGCAGTTTATTGGGACACGGAGGGTCTTTCAATCAGCCCCAGCATTTT. Its protein product is CASSLLGHGGSFNQPQHF.

This clone came up once. The chain carries TRBV19 and TRBJ1-5, with D tentatively TRBD1 (6 bases). The V end lost 3 bases, the J end lost 0 bases, and 18 bases lay between the germline ends. The CDR3 runs to 18 residues. The V gene's germline CDR1 is LNHDA and CDR2 SQIVND (reference sequence). The CDR3 region has the DNA TGTGCCAGTAGTATTCAACCAGGGGACCGCTATAGCAATCAGCCCCAGCATTTT. Translated: CASSIQPGDRYSNQPQHF.

The gene calls are TRBV19 and TRBJ2-7, with TRBD2 matching over 7 bases. The CDR3 is 17 residues long. V lost 5 bases and J lost 2; bases outside the gene matches: 15. Germline values: CDR1 LNHDA, CDR2 SQIVND (reference sequence). CDR3 region: CASSSRIGGGLTYEQYF. The CDR3 nucleotides read TGTGCCAGTAGTTCTCGAATTGGCGGGGGTCTCACCTACGAGCAGTACTTC.

This chain links TRBV19 with TRBJ2-7; TRBD1 agrees at 8 bases. J lost 8 bases, V lost 4 bases, and 4 bases had no gene match. CDR3 length: 12 amino acids. Looked up from germline, CDR1 is LNHDA and CDR2 is SQIVND (reference sequence). CDR3 in amino acids: CASSTGQGQQYF. DNA of the CDR3: TGTGCCAGTAGTACCGGACAGGGTCAGCAGTACTTC.

The chain recombines TRBV5-8 with TRBJ2-5; possibly TRBD2 for D (6 bases). There are 13 residues in the CDR3. Germline lookup yields CDR1 SGHTS and CDR2 YDEGEE. The V and J ends lost 4 bases and 2 bases respectively, with 9 bases between them. The CDR3 is CASSPGLQETQYF. As DNA, the CDR3 is TGTGCCAGCAGCCCGGGACTTCAAGAGACCCAGTACTTC.

This chain links TRBV5-1 with TRBJ2-1; no firm D call. V lost 3 bases to trimming and J lost 0 bases, with 10 bases between them. The CDR3 is 15 residues long. CDR1 and CDR2 (germline): SGHRS, YFSETQ. Written as DNA, the CDR3 is TGCGCCAGCAGCTACGGATCGAGCTCCTACAATGAGCAGTTCTTC. This translates into CASSYGSSSYNEQFF.

The rearrangement uses TRBV5-1 and TRBJ1-5; the D gene is possibly TRBD1 (6 bases). Germline V gene data show CDR1 as SGHRS and CDR2 as YFSETQ. Trimming removed 4 bases from V and 4 bases from J, with 12 bases in between. This CDR3 region has 14 residues. This CDR3 reads CASSEGGWNQPQHF. The DNA of the CDR3 is TGCGCCAGCAGCGAGGGGGGTTGGAATCAGCCCCAGCATTTT.

This CDR3 reads CASSNPPGTGAQYF. CDR3 DNA: TGTGCCAGCAGTAATCCCCCCGGGACAGGGGCGCAGTATTTT. V usage is TRBV11-3 and J usage is TRBJ2-3, with 10 positions matching TRBD1. The V and J ends lost 6 bases and 10 bases, in that order; junction bases with no gene match: 10. Per the germline V gene, CDR1 is SGHNT and CDR2 is YENEEA. The CDR3 is 14 amino acids.

This chain connects TRBV7-2 to TRBJ2-6; maybe TRBD1 (5 bases). V was pared by 6 bases and J by 0 bases, with 9 bases between. The CDR3 spans 15 residues. Germline CDR1 reads SGHTA; CDR2 reads FQGNSA. The CDR3 DNA is TGTGCCAGCAGTCAGGGCAACTCTGGGGCCAACGTCCTGACTTTC. Translating it yields CASSQGNSGANVLTF.

The chain links TRBV10-2 to TRBJ2-1, with 10 nucleotides matching TRBD2. Germline V gives CDR1 WSHSY, CDR2 SAAADI. V trimming: 6 bases; J trimming: 5 bases; junction bases outside the gene matches: 4. The CDR3 is 14 amino acids. CDR3 bases: TGCGCCAGCAGGCTAGCGGGGGCTAACAATGAGCAGTTCTTC. This gives the protein CASRLAGANNEQFF.

The V and J genes are TRBV10-3 and TRBJ1-4; D is unclear. CDR1 and CDR2 (germline): ENHRY, SYGVKD. CDR3 length equals 15 residues. Trimming took 0 bases from V and 4 from J, leaving 9 bases between them. The CDR3 protein is CAISESKQSNEKLFF. The CDR3 DNA reads TGTGCCATCAGTGAGTCGAAACAGAGTAATGAAAAACTGTTTTTT.

This clone was seen only a few times. The genes are TRBV30 and TRBJ1-2; no clear D. Trimming removed 1 base at V and 5 bases at J, with 11 bases between. The CDR3 length is 13 residues. The germline V gene has CDR1 GTSNPN and CDR2 SVGIG (reference sequence). CDR3 nucleotide sequence: TGTGCCTGGAGTGAAGGAGGGCGATATGGCTACACCTTC. Amino acids: CAWSEGGRYGYTF.

CDR3 DNA sequence: TGTGCCAGCAGCATAGTCCCTGGGGCCAACGTCCTGACTTTC. As protein: CASSIVPGANVLTF. This rearrangement joins TRBV7-8 to TRBJ2-6; D gene unclear. From germline, CDR1 is SGHVS and CDR2 FQNEAQ. The CDR3 consists of 14 residues. The V gene lost 5 bases and the J gene lost 2 bases, with 7 bases spanning the gap.

The chain is built from TRBV11-2 and TRBJ1-1, with D tentatively TRBD1 (5 bases). Germline V gene sequence: CDR1 SGHAT, CDR2 FQNNGV. V dropped 5 bases and J dropped 8 bases, with 21 bases sitting between them. The CDR3 spans 15 residues. For the CDR3, the DNA is TGTGCCAGCAGCGCCTTGCAGGGAGGAACGACCGAAGCTTTCTTT. As protein: CASSALQGGTTEAFF. Combining the CDR3 with reference TRBV11-2 and TRBJ1-1 gives the whole variable domain EAGVAQSPRYKIIEKRQSVAFWCNPISGHATLYWYQQILGQGPKLLIQFQNNGVVDDSQLPKDRFSAERLKGVDSTLKIQPAKLEDSAVYLCASSALQGGTTEAFFGQGTRLTVV.

This chain connects TRBV6-1 to TRBJ1-6, with 8 positions matching TRBD1. Trimming cost V 6 bases and J 6 bases; bases outside gene matches: 1. In germline, CDR1 is MNHNS, CDR2 SASEGT. CDR3 size: 13 residues. The DNA of the CDR3 is TGTGCCAGCAGGGGACAGGCTAATTCACCCCTCCACTTT. Translated, it gives CASRGQANSPLHF.

The V call is TRBV30, the J call TRBJ2-5; D may be TRBD1 (5 bases). Germline V gene lookup returns CDR1 GTSNPN and CDR2 SVGIG (reference sequence). V lost 4 bases and J 5 bases, leaving 11 bases between the germline ends. The CDR3 consists of 12 residues. In DNA, the CDR3 is TGTGCCTGGACTCAGGGATGGGAGACCCAGTACTTC. It specifies CAWTQGWETQYF. Full variable domain (rest looked up from reference TRBV30 and TRBJ2-5): SQTIHQWPATLVQPVGSPLSLECTVEGTSNPNLYWYRQAAGRGLQLLFYSVGIGQISSEVPQNLSASRPQDRQFILSSKKLLLSDSGFYLCAWTQGWETQYFGPGTRLLVL.

The rearrangement links TRBV29-1 to TRBJ2-1; 9 positions match TRBD1. This CDR3 has 13 residues. Per germline, CDR1 SQVTM and CDR2 ANQGSEA. The ends lost 3 bases at V and 5 bases at J; junction bases unmatched: 2. The chain's CDR3 is CSVEWDRDNEQFF. The CDR3 DNA is TGCAGCGTTGAGTGGGACAGGGACAATGAGCAGTTCTTC.

The chain uses TRBV9 and TRBJ2-1, with 9 bases lining up with TRBD2. The CDR3 consists of 14 residues. Trimming removed 2 bases from V and 6 bases from J; junction bases left unmatched: 3. The germline gives CDR1 SGDLS, CDR2 YYNGEE. CDR3 nucleotides: TGTGCCAGCAGCGTTGGACTAGCGAGCAATGAGCAGTTCTTC. It encodes CASSVGLASNEQFF.

The chain carries TRBV10-2 and TRBJ1-2; tentatively, D is TRBD1 (5 bases). The CDR3 length is 13 residues. V was cut by 0 bases and J by 7 bases, with 9 bases left in between. Germline CDR1 is WSHSY and CDR2 is SAAADI. The CDR3 sequence is CASSESRDSGYTF. The CDR3 DNA follows: TGCGCCAGCAGTGAGTCTCGGGACTCTGGCTACACCTTC.

This clone was picked up one time. V gene TRBV9 combines with J gene TRBJ2-2, with D unresolved. Trimming removed 4 bases at V and 6 bases at J, with 10 bases between. The CDR3 has 13 residues. Germline CDR1 is SGDLS and CDR2 is YYNGEE. For the CDR3, the DNA is TGTGCCAGCAGCCCCGTTGGGGCCGGGGAGCTGTTTTTT. Amino acid sequence: CASSPVGAGELFF.

The chain links TRBV19 to TRBJ2-6; TRBD1 aligns across 10 bases. CDR1 LNHDA and CDR2 SQIVND come from the germline V gene (reference sequence). The trim removed 5 bases at V and 0 bases at J, leaving 7 bases unmatched. The CDR3 runs to 18 residues. The CDR3 bases are TGTGCCAGTAGTCTCCGGGACAGGGGAGCCTCTGGGGCCAACGTCCTGACTTTC. This gives the protein CASSLRDRGASGANVLTF.